The T cell receptor beta chain described here comes from a study of cytomegalovirus exposure and HLA in healthy donors. On the study more broadly: Counted in an early data release were approximately 80 million unique TCRs from HLA-typed donors. Findings and caveats of the study: In vitro testing confirmed a few CMV-associated chains as specific for CMV antigens. When presence/absence was analysed, sequencing depth was taken to be roughly uniform across donors.

The CDR3 totals 14 residues. Trimming shortened V by 3 bases and J by 1 base, and 6 bases separated the two germline ends. CDR1 and CDR2 from the germline V gene are SEHNR and FQNEAQ (reference sequence). Note on this clone: The target antigen is unknown.

The primer mix had 60 Vbeta and 13 Jbeta primers. Per the original methods: In a later analysis, around 10 million of tens of millions of unique beta chains occurred in at least two donors. Sequencing used immunoSEQ multiplex PCR; TCRdb keeps in-frame clones, though not all of them. The DNA gave D and trimming, while V, J and clone size come from that table. The sample holds about 92,000 clones, 75% to 85% seen once. The source material was PBMCs. The clonotype originates from a man aged 18 to 29 in good health and CMV-seronegative. The genes are TRBV7-9 and TRBJ2-2, with D perhaps matching TRBD2 (6 bases). In nucleotides, the CDR3 is TGTGCCAGCAGCTTGGGGGGGAACACCGGGGAGCTGTTTTTT. Translation gives CASSLGGNTGELFF.